Detailed here is one T cell receptor beta chain. Antigen: not known. Reverse transcription of all isolated RNA meant that expressed TCRB transcripts were sequenced. Measured with immunoSEQ multiplex PCR; TCRdb has only the in-frame clones, and not every one. The repertoire holds 600,000 to 750,000 clones, with 9.5% to 15% as singletons. In germline, CDR1 is SGHTA, CDR2 FQGNSA. The CDR3 runs to 14 residues. The trim removed 2 bases at V and 6 bases at J, leaving 2 bases unmatched. A CD45RO/CCR7/CD25/CD127/CD95/CD27 panel sorted naive, central memory, regulatory and stem cell-like memory CD4+ cells. The record originates from a study of beta chain features in type 1 diabetes. Regarding the study as a whole: A PCR bias possibly favoring shorter templates would apply equally to patients and controls. Type 1 diabetes patients showed a moderate but significant shortening of TCRB CDR3s in all four CD4+ subsets.

This TCR was recovered from a man under 40 with type 1 diabetes. The specimen sequenced was naive CD4+ T cells from blood. The J gene is TRBJ2-4, the V gene TRBV7-2; 9 bases map to TRBD2. The CDR3 is CASSLSGGPNIQYF. CDR3 DNA sequence: TGTGCCAGCAGCTTAAGCGGGGGGCCAAACATTCAGTACTTC.